Each of the 10 T cell receptor beta chains below was sequenced from the same sample in a study of blood T cell repertoires in COVID-19. Data came from immunoSEQ multiplex PCR; TCRdb stores just in-frame clones and leaves some out. The sample holds roughly 320,000 clones; 90% to 95% are singletons and the top ten take approximately 4.1%. Sequencing was performed on PBMCs or T cells enriched from blood (not recorded which). All receptors derive from a woman aged 25 to 39 who had been exposed to COVID-19.

CDR3 coding DNA: TGTGCCACCCAAGGGGACACCGGGGAGCTGTTTTTT. This gives the protein CATQGDTGELFF. The rearrangement uses TRBV2 and TRBJ2-2; D possibly corresponds to TRBD1 (5 bases). Germline V gene data show CDR1 as SNHLY and CDR2 as FYNNEI. The CDR3 length is 12 residues. V was pared by 10 bases and J by 3 bases, with 9 bases between.

The chain employs TRBV11-1 and TRBJ2-5; 8 nucleotides match TRBD1. There are 14 residues in the CDR3. Germline CDR1 and CDR2: SGHAT and FQDESV (reference sequence). The V and J ends lost 5 bases and 2 bases, in that order; junction bases with no gene match: 4. CDR3 DNA: TGTGCCAGCAGCAAGGACAGGGCACAAGAGACCCAGTACTTC. It yields the protein CASSKDRAQETQYF.

There are a few counts of this clone. The J gene is TRBJ2-2, the V gene TRBV5-6, with D possibly being TRBD2 (6 bases). The CDR3 is 15 amino acids. V gave up 2 bases and J gave up 0 bases, with 8 bases separating them. Germline V gives CDR1 SGHDT, CDR2 YYEEEE. CDR3 residues: CASSFGGTNTGELFF. CDR3 nucleotide sequence: TGTGCCAGCAGCTTCGGGGGAACGAACACCGGGGAGCTGTTTTTT.

The V gene is TRBV7-2, the J gene TRBJ1-4; 8 bases map to TRBD1. The CDR3 sequence is 15 residues long. In germline, CDR1 is SGHTA, CDR2 FQGNSA. After removal of 1 base from V and 7 bases from J, the junction contained 5 bases not matched to a gene. CDR3 DNA: TGTGCCAGCAGCTTAGGGACAGGGTTTGGTGAAAAACTGTTTTTT. Protein sequence: CASSLGTGFGEKLFF.

The chain uses TRBV10-3 and TRBJ2-1, with TRBD2 identical over 9 bases. The CDR3 is 15 residues long. Germline CDR1 and CDR2: ENHRY and SYGVKD. Germline trimming cut 6 bases from V and 4 bases from J; bases unmatched to any gene: 7. The CDR3 DNA follows: TGTGCCATCAGCCCCGGGACTAGCCTATACAATGAGCAGTTCTTC. This codes for CAISPGTSLYNEQFF.

The rearrangement joins TRBV29-1 to TRBJ2-2; 10 bases fit TRBD2. The germline gives CDR1 SQVTM, CDR2 ANQGSEA. The trim removed 6 bases at V and 9 bases at J, leaving 10 bases unmatched. This CDR3 contains 14 residues. The CDR3 spells CSVVAGGAARELFF. The DNA for the CDR3 is TGCAGCGTGGTAGCGGGGGGCGCCGCTAGGGAGCTGTTTTTT.

The CDR3 nucleotides read TGTGCCAGCAGTTACTCGCAGGATTCAGAGACCCAGTACTTC. Translating gives CASSYSQDSETQYF. The V gene is TRBV6-5, the J gene TRBJ2-5; no clear D gene. This CDR3 has 14 residues. Germline CDR1 is MNHEY and CDR2 is SVGAGI. Trimming took off 0 bases at V and 4 bases at J, with 9 bases between the two ends.

V is TRBV6-2 or TRBV6-3 and J is TRBJ1-1, with 7 bases aligning to TRBD1. Germline V gives CDR1 MNHEY, CDR2 SVGEGT. After removal of 6 bases from V and 1 base from J, the junction contained 8 bases not matched to a gene. This CDR3 has 15 amino acids. The CDR3 loop is CASSQGGVGNTEAFF. CDR3 coding DNA: TGTGCCAGCAGCCAGGGGGGGGTCGGGAACACTGAAGCTTTCTTT.

This chain joins TRBV5-5 and TRBJ2-1; 7 bases map to TRBD1. V lost 5 bases to trimming and J lost 6 bases; unmatched junction nucleotides: 5. The CDR3 extends over 13 amino acids. Germline CDR1 SGHKS, CDR2 YYEKEE (reference sequence). The CDR3 reads CASSRRDSNEQFF. DNA for the CDR3: TGTGCCAGCAGTCGCCGGGACAGCAATGAGCAGTTCTTC.

V gene TRBV3-1 (or the pseudogene TRBV3-2) combines with J gene TRBJ2-2; 7 bases align to TRBD1. The junction had 4 bases not matched to a gene; V was cut back by 4 bases and J by 2 bases. Germline V gene lookup returns CDR1 LGHDT and CDR2 YNNKEL (reference sequence). The CDR3 totals 15 residues. Here the CDR3 reads CASSLGTVNTGELFF. The CDR3 DNA reads TGTGCCAGCAGCCTCGGGACAGTAAACACCGGGGAGCTGTTTTTT.